These 4 T cell receptor beta chains originate from one sample sequenced in a study of cytomegalovirus exposure and HLA in healthy donors. Primers for the PCR totalled 60 Vbeta and 13 Jbeta. Repertoires were generated with immunoSEQ multiplex PCR, while TCRdb's copy carries only in-frame clones and drops some. Among around 78,000 clones listed, around 70% were seen once. Source material: PBMCs. The receptors shown here come from a woman aged 40-49 years in good health and CMV-seropositive.

The chain couples TRBV7-9 to TRBJ1-5; 10 positions agree with TRBD1. Per the germline V gene, CDR1 is SEHNR and CDR2 is FQNEAQ (reference sequence). Trimming removed 1 base from V and 4 bases from J; junction bases left unmatched: 10. The CDR3 sequence is 18 residues long. CDR3 nucleotide sequence: TGTGCCAGCAGCTTAGGAACCGGACAGGGGGGCAAAAATCAGCCCCAGCATTTT. It is translated as CASSLGTGQGGKNQPQHF.

This rearrangement joins TRBV5-4 to TRBJ1-2, with TRBD1 matching over 7 bases. Losses at the gene ends were 2 bases for V and 3 bases for J; bases not matched to a gene: 4. CDR1 and CDR2 from the germline V gene are SGHNT and YYREEE (reference sequence). The CDR3 contains 14 residues. The CDR3 region has the DNA TGTGCCAGCAGCTTCGGGACAGAAGACTATGGCTACACCTTC. Encoded protein: CASSFGTEDYGYTF.

This rearrangement joins TRBV5-1 to TRBJ1-1; D may be TRBD1 (6 bases). Looked up from germline, CDR1 is SGHRS and CDR2 is YFSETQ. CDR3 length: 14 residues. V lost 5 bases and J lost 0, with 11 bases in between. CDR3 in DNA: TGCGCCAGCAGTCACGGACAGATGAACACTGAAGCTTTCTTT. It translates to CASSHGQMNTEAFF.

This clone was seen a few times. This chain joins TRBV15 and TRBJ1-1; D gene uncertain. Per germline, CDR1 LNHNV and CDR2 YYDKDF (reference sequence). This CDR3 has 13 amino acids. V lost 3 bases to trimming and J lost 5 bases, with 10 bases between them. This chain's CDR3 is CATSSVPVTEAFF. In nucleotides, the CDR3 is TGTGCCACCAGCAGTGTCCCCGTGACTGAAGCTTTCTTT.